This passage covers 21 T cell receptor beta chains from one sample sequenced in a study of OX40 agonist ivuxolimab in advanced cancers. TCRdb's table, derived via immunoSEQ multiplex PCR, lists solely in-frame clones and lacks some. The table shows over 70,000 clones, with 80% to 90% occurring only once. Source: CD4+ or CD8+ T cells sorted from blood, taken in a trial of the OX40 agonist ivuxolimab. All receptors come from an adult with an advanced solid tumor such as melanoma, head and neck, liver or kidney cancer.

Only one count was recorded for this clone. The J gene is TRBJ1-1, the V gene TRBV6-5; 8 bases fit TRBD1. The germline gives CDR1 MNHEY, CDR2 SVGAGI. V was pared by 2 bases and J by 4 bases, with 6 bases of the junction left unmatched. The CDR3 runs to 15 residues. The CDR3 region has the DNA TGTGCCAGCAGTTACAGGGACAGGTCGGGCACTGAAGCTTTCTTT. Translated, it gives CASSYRDRSGTEAFF.

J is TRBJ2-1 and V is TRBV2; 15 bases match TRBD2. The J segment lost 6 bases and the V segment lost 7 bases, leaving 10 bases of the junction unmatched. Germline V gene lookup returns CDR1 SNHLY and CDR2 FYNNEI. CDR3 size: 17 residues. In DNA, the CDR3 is TGTGCCAGCATGCCGGGGGGACTAGCGGGAGGTGGCAATGAGCAGTTCTTC. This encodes CASMPGGLAGGGNEQFF.

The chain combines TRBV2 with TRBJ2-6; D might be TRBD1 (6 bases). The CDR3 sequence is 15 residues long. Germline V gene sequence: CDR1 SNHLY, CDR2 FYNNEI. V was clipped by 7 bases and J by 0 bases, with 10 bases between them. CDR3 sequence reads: CASNGGLSGANVLTF. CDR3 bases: TGTGCCAGCAATGGGGGCCTCTCTGGGGCCAACGTCCTGACTTTC.

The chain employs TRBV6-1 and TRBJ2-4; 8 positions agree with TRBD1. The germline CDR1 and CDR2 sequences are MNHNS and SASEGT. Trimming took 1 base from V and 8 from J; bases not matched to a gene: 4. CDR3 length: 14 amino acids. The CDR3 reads CASSEVGQGYIQYF. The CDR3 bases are TGTGCCAGCAGTGAAGTAGGACAGGGATACATTCAGTACTTC.

The CDR3 here is CASSLRGVSHNSPLHF. The CDR3 nucleotides read TGTGCCAGCAGCCTACGTGGCGTCTCTCACAATTCACCCCTCCACTTT. The chain has TRBV11-2 and TRBJ1-6; D remains unclear. This CDR3 is built from 16 residues. Deletions cut 5 bases from V and 7 bases from J, with 18 bases between. CDR1 is SGHAT and CDR2 is FQNNGV in the germline V gene.

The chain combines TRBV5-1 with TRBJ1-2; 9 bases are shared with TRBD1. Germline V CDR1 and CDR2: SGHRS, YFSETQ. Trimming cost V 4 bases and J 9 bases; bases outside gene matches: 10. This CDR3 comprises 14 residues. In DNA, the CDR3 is TGCGCCAGCAGCGGAACCGGGACAGGGATAAGCTACACCTTC. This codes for CASSGTGTGISYTF.

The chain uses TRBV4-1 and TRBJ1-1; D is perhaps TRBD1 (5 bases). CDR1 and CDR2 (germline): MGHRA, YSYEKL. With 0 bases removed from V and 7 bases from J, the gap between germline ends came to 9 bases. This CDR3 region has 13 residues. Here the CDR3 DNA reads TGCGCCAGCAGCCAAGAAGAGACAGTTGAAGCTTTCTTT. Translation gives CASSQEETVEAFF.

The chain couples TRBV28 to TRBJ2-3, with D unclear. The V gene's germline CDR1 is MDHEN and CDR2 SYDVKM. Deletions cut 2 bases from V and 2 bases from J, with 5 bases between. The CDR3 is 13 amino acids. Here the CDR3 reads CASSLSNTDTQYF. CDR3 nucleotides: TGTGCCAGCAGTTTAAGTAACACAGATACGCAGTATTTT.

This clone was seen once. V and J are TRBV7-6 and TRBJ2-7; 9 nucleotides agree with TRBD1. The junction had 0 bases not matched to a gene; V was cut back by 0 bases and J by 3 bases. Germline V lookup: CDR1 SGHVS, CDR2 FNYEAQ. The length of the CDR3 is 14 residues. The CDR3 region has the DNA TGTGCCAGCAGCTTAGCGGGACAGGGCTACGAGCAGTACTTC. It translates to CASSLAGQGYEQYF.

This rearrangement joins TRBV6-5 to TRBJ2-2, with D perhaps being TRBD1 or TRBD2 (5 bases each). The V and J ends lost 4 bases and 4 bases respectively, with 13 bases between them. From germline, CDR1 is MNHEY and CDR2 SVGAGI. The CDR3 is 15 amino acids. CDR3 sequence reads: CASSSTGTTTGELFF. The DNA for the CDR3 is TGTGCCAGCAGTTCCACCGGGACGACCACCGGGGAGCTGTTTTTT.

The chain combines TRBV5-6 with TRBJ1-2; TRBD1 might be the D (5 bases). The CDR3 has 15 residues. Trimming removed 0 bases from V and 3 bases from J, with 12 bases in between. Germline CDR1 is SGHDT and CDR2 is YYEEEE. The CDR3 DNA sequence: TGTGCCAGCAGCTTGGACACGGGGGTCGACTATGGCTACACCTTC. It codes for CASSLDTGVDYGYTF.

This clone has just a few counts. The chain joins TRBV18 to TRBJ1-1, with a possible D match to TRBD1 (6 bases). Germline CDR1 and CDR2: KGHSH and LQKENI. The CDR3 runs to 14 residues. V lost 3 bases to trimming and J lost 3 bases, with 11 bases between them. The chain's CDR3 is CASSPTTGHTEAFF. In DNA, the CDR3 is TGTGCCAGCTCACCGACAACAGGGCACACTGAAGCTTTCTTT.

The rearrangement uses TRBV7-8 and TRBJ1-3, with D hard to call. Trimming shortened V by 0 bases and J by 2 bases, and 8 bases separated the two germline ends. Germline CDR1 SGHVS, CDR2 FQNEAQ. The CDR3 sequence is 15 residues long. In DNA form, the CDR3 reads TGTGCCAGCAGCTTAGCGCTCGGGGCTGGAAACACCATATATTTT. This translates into CASSLALGAGNTIYF.

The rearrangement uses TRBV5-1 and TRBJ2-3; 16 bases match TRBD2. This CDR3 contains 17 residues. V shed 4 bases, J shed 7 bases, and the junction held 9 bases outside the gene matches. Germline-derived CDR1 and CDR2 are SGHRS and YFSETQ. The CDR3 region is CASSTGLAGGPIYTQYF. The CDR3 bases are TGCGCCAGCAGCACGGGACTAGCGGGAGGGCCTATTTATACGCAGTATTTT.

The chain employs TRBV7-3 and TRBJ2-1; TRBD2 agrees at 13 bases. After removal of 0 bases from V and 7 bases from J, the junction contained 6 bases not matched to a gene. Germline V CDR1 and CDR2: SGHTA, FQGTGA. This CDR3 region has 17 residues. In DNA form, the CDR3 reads TGTGCCAGCAGCTTAACGTCAGGACTAGCGGGAGTGAATGAGCAGTTCTTC. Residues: CASSLTSGLAGVNEQFF.

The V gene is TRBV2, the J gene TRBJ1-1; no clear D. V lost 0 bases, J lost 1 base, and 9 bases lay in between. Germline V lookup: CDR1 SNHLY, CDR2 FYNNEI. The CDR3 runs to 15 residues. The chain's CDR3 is CASSEARTSNTEAFF. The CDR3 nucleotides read TGTGCCAGCAGTGAAGCGAGGACCTCGAACACTGAAGCTTTCTTT.

CDR3: CAWSVKMNTEAFF. The CDR3 nucleotides are TGTGCCTGGAGTGTAAAGATGAACACTGAAGCTTTCTTT. The gene calls are TRBV30 and TRBJ1-1; D uncertain. Deletions cut 0 bases from V and 0 bases from J, with 5 bases between. CDR3 size: 13 residues. The germline gives CDR1 GTSNPN, CDR2 SVGIG (reference sequence).

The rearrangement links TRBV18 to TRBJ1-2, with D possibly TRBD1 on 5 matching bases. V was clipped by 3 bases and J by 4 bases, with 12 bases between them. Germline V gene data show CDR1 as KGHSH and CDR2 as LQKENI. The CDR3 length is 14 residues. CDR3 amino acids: CASSPREAGYGYTF. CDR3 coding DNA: TGTGCCAGCTCACCCAGGGAGGCGGGCTATGGCTACACCTTC.

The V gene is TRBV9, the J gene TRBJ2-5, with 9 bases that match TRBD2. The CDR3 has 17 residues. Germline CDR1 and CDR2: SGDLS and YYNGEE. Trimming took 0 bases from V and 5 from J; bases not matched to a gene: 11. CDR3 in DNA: TGTGCCAGCAGCGTAGGAGCCGCGGGAGGGCCGGTTGAGACCCAGTACTTC. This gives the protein CASSVGAAGGPVETQYF.

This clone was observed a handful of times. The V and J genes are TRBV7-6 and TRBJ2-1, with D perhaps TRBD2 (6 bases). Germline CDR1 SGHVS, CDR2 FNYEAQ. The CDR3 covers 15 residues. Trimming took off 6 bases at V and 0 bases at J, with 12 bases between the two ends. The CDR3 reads CASRRDLSSYNEQFF. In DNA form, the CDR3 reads TGTGCCAGCAGGAGGGACTTGAGCTCCTACAATGAGCAGTTCTTC.

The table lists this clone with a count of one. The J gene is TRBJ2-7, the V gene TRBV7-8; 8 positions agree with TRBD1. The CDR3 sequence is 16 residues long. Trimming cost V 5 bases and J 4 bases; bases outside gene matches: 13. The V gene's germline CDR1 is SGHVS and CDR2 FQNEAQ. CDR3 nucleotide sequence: TGTGCCAGCAGCCCCTCCGGACAGGGTTGGTTGTACGAGCAGTACTTC. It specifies CASSPSGQGWLYEQYF.